The 16 T cell receptor beta chains below all came from one sample that was sequenced in a study of PD-L1 blockade in urothelial cancer. Time point here: pretreatment peripheral blood. Libraries were prepared by immunoSEQ multiplex PCR; TCRdb keeps only in-frame clonotypes and omits some of them. The repertoire includes 35,000 to 40,000 clones, about four fifths of them detected once, and roughly 7.1% sits in the top ten. Specimen: PBMCs, collected around atezolizumab (anti-PD-L1) treatment. These receptors were taken from a man aged 60 to 75 with urothelial cancer.

The chain recombines TRBV7-9 with TRBJ2-1; possibly TRBD1 for D (6 bases). V shed 5 bases and J shed 7 bases, with 9 bases lying between them. Germline V gene lookup returns CDR1 SEHNR and CDR2 FQNEAQ (reference sequence). The CDR3 consists of 12 residues. The DNA of the CDR3 is TGTGCCAGCAGCCTGGACAGAAATGAGCAGTTCTTC. The encoded protein is CASSLDRNEQFF.

The rearrangement links TRBV18 to TRBJ2-5; no firm D call. The CDR3 is 14 amino acids. Germline CDR1 is KGHSH and CDR2 is LQKENI. Deletions cut 2 bases from V and 5 bases from J, with 12 bases between. The CDR3 DNA is TGTGCCAGCTCACCAGTCGCCCTCGGGGAGACCCAGTACTTC. The encoded protein is CASSPVALGETQYF.

This chain links TRBV6-5 with TRBJ1-5, with TRBD1 matching 9 bases. With V trimmed by 6 bases and J by 0 bases, 0 bases remained unmatched. This CDR3 contains 14 residues. Germline loops: CDR1 MNHEY, CDR2 SVGAGI. The CDR3 loop reads CASRQGASNQPQHF. In DNA, the CDR3 is TGTGCCAGCAGACAGGGGGCTAGCAATCAGCCCCAGCATTTT.

The rearrangement links TRBV5-1 to TRBJ1-1; 7 nucleotides align to TRBD1. J lost 1 base, V lost 1 base, and 1 base had no gene match. This CDR3 is built from 14 residues. Germline values: CDR1 SGHRS, CDR2 YFSETQ. CDR3 nucleotides: TGCGCCAGCAGCTTGCACAGGGGGAACACTGAAGCTTTCTTT. Residues: CASSLHRGNTEAFF.

The count of this clone is one. J is TRBJ1-3 and V is TRBV11-1; a weak D match, TRBD1 (5 bases). CDR1 is SGHAT, CDR2 FQDESV, per germline (reference sequence). V was pared by 2 bases and J by 0 bases, with 8 bases between. The CDR3 loop spans 15 amino acids. CDR3 bases: TGTGCCAGCAGCTTACAGGGTAACTCTGGAAACACCATATATTTT. Translating gives CASSLQGNSGNTIYF.

The chain recombines TRBV30 with TRBJ1-5, with D maybe TRBD1 (6 bases). Germline-derived CDR1 and CDR2 are GTSNPN and SVGIG (reference sequence). This CDR3 contains 12 residues. Between the trimmed V and J ends, which lost 5 bases and 5 bases, there was a span of 10 bases. CDR3 in amino acids: CAWAKGDQPQHF. In DNA, the CDR3 is TGTGCCTGGGCCAAGGGGGATCAGCCCCAGCATTTT.

The chain carries TRBV27 and TRBJ1-6; maybe TRBD1 (5 bases). Germline assignment: CDR1 MNHEY and CDR2 SMNVEV (reference sequence). V shed 2 bases and J shed 10 bases, with 18 bases lying between them. The CDR3 totals 16 residues. CDR3 residues: CASSLTVRGEGSPLHF. As DNA, the CDR3 is TGTGCCAGCAGTTTAACGGTACGGGGGGAAGGGTCACCCCTCCACTTT.

This chain links TRBV5-8 with TRBJ2-3; TRBD2 might be the D (6 bases). Germline V gives CDR1 SGHTS, CDR2 YDEGEE. Trimming shortened V by 1 base and J by 4 bases, and 10 bases separated the two germline ends. This CDR3 spans 14 amino acids. CDR3 in DNA: TGTGCCAGCAGCTTGCTAGCGCGGGCAGATACGCAGTATTTT. Its protein product is CASSLLARADTQYF. The whole variable domain, filled in from reference TRBV5-8 and TRBJ2-3, reads EAGVTQSPTHLIKTRGQQATLRCSPISGHTSVYWYQQALGLGLQFLLWYDEGEERNRGNFPPRFSGRQFPNYSSELNVNALELEDSALYLCASSLLARADTQYFGPGTRLTVL.

The J gene is TRBJ2-7, the V gene TRBV11-1, with a tentative D call TRBD2 (5 bases). This CDR3 has 11 amino acids. Germline V gene lookup returns CDR1 SGHAT and CDR2 FQDESV (reference sequence). The V end was cut by 6 bases, the J end by 7 bases, with 10 bases between. For the CDR3, the DNA is TGTGCCAGCAGTCATCGCGGGGAGCAGTACTTC. It codes for CASSHRGEQYF.

This chain joins TRBV19 and TRBJ1-1, with a possible D match to TRBD1 (5 bases). This CDR3 comprises 13 residues. The germline V and J ends were trimmed by 3 bases and 3 bases, with 8 bases remaining between them. The germline CDR1 and CDR2 sequences are LNHDA and SQIVND (reference sequence). CDR3: CASSIDRYTEAFF. The CDR3 region has the DNA TGTGCCAGTAGTATCGACAGATACACTGAAGCTTTCTTT.

CDR3 in amino acids: CATSRQGYEQYF. The CDR3 DNA follows: TGTGCCACCAGTCGACAGGGATACGAGCAGTACTTC. V and J are TRBV15 and TRBJ2-7, with 7 bases aligning to TRBD1. The CDR3 extends over 12 amino acids. CDR1 and CDR2 from the germline V gene are LNHNV and YYDKDF (reference sequence). Trimming cost V 6 bases and J 4 bases; bases outside gene matches: 3.

This rearrangement joins TRBV7-9 to TRBJ1-4; D might be TRBD1 (5 bases). The V gene's germline CDR1 is SEHNR and CDR2 FQNEAQ (reference sequence). The V end was cut by 1 base, the J end by 0 bases, with 9 bases between. The CDR3 consists of 16 residues. CDR3 sequence (DNA): TGTGCCAGCAGCTTAGTTTCAGGGTCAACTAATGAAAAACTGTTTTTT. Translated: CASSLVSGSTNEKLFF.

This clone was found once. This rearrangement joins TRBV7-9 to TRBJ2-1; 7 bases map to TRBD1. The germline gives CDR1 SEHNR, CDR2 FQNEAQ (reference sequence). The J segment lost 6 bases and the V segment lost 3 bases, leaving 8 bases of the junction unmatched. CDR3 size: 15 residues. CDR3 nucleotides: TGTGCCAGCAGCTTGCTAGGGGGCGAGTTCAATGAGCAGTTCTTC. It translates to CASSLLGGEFNEQFF.

The rearrangement joins TRBV7-2 to TRBJ1-1; D unclear. V was pared by 4 bases and J by 1 base, with 7 bases between. The CDR3 runs to 13 residues. Germline CDR1 SGHTA, CDR2 FQGNSA. CDR3 DNA sequence: TGTGCCAGCAGCTCGCGACAGAACACTGAAGCTTTCTTT. Translated, it gives CASSSRQNTEAFF.

The J gene is TRBJ1-3, the V gene TRBV4-1, with D hard to call. The CDR3 is 12 amino acids. V lost 4 bases and J 9 bases, leaving 10 bases between the germline ends. The germline V gene encodes CDR1 MGHRA and CDR2 YSYEKL. CDR3 DNA sequence: TGCGCCAGCAGCCCCCGCCCCGGCACCATATATTTT. Translating it yields CASSPRPGTIYF.

The chain combines TRBV10-3 with TRBJ2-7, with 7 nucleotides matching TRBD1. V lost 3 bases, J lost 4 bases, and 3 bases stayed unmatched. The V gene's germline CDR1 is ENHRY and CDR2 SYGVKD. This CDR3 has 13 amino acids. CDR3 DNA sequence: TGTGCCATCAGTGACTACAGGGGTTACGAGCAGTACTTC. Translating gives CAISDYRGYEQYF.